In its sample, the clone carrying this T cell receptor beta chain was seen many times. Its antigen is as yet unknown. V trimming: 6 bases; J trimming: 3 bases; junction bases outside the gene matches: 3. This CDR3 is 13 amino acids long. CDR1 and CDR2 (germline): LNHDA, SQIVND (reference sequence). This record belongs to a study of glioma-infiltrating T cells. General study findings and limits: Tissue and blood shared very few CDR3 sequences. Tissue-blood divergence was below expectation in non-neoplastic patients, above in gliomas.

Amplification of TCR alpha and beta CDR3 regions from RNA used iRepertoire nested multiplex PCR. Each CDR3 protein gets one entry after TCRdb re-called the multiplex PCR reads with MiXCR. This repertoire shows fewer than 200,000 distinct CDR3 sequences, around 30% found once; its top ten account for around 21%. The chain joins TRBV19 to TRBJ1-2; TRBD1 matches 8 bases. The sequencing sample was made of glioma tissue, nonneoplastic brain tissue, or PBMCs (not recorded which). This TCR was sampled from a human donor with low-grade glioma or glioblastoma, undergoing nonglioma brain surgery, or in good health (not recorded which). CDR3 DNA: TGTGCCAGTAGAGAGACAGGGGACTATGGCTACACCTTC. Its protein is CASRETGDYGYTF.